This section outlines one T cell receptor beta chain sequence together with its context. This sample was taken from a study of blood T cell repertoires in COVID-19. Profiling relied on immunoSEQ multiplex PCR, and the TCRdb table lists in-frame clones only, not all of them. The sample yields fewer than 250,000 clones, 80% to 90% seen once. CDR3 size: 16 residues. With V trimmed by 2 bases and J by 1 base, 5 bases remained unmatched. CDR1 and CDR2 from the germline V gene are MGHRA and YSYEKL. The sequence was obtained from a woman between 40 and 55 years old with active or convalescent COVID-19. The chain uses TRBV4-1 and TRBJ2-1, with TRBD1 matching 7 bases. The sequenced sample consisted of peripheral blood. The CDR3 DNA sequence: TGCGCCAGCAGCCAACTCCCGGGACAGTCCTACAATGAGCAGTTCTTC. Encoded protein: CASSQLPGQSYNEQFF.